This T cell receptor beta chain was obtained from a study of shared clonotypes between healthy human individuals. V was cut by 4 bases and J by 9 bases, with 8 bases left in between. The CDR3 is made up of 12 amino acids. Germline V gene data show CDR1 as SGHDT and CDR2 as YYEEEE. CD45RO-negative CD8 cells positively selected for CCR7 made up the naive population, which excluded terminally differentiated effector memory CD45RA+ cells. There were no recent acute infections or vaccinations among the donors, who were healthy HIV-negative adults. Genomic DNA (from each subset) was split evenly across several immunoSEQ plates. Produced via immunoSEQ multiplex PCR; TCRdb's table is partial and in-frame only. The sample shows about 1,800,000 clones, approximately 95% of them seen only once.

V usage is TRBV5-6 and J usage is TRBJ1-6; no reliable D call. The material sequenced was naive CD8+ T cells sorted from blood. The TCR comes from a young man in good health. The CDR3 DNA reads TGTGCCAGCAGCATCTCGGGTTCACCCCTCCACTTT. Translation gives CASSISGSPLHF.